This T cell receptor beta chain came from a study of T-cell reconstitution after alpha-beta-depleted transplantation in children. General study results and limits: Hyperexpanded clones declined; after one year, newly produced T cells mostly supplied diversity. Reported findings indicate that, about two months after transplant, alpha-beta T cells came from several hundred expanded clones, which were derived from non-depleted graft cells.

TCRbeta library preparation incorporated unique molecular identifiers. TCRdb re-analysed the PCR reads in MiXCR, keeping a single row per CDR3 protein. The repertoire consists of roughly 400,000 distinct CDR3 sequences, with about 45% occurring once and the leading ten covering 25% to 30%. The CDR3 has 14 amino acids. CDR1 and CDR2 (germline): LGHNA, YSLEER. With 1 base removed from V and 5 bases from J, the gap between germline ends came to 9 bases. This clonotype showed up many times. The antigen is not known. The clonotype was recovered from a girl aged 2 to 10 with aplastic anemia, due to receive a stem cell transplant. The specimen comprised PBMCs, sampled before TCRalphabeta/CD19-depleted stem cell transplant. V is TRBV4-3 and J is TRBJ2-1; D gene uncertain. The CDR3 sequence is CASSQVSDDNEQFF. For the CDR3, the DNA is TGCGCCAGCAGCCAAGTTTCTGACGACAATGAGCAGTTCTTC.